Listed below are T cell receptor beta chains from one sample, sequenced in a study of PD-1 blockade in classical Hodgkin lymphoma. Clones were read by immunoSEQ multiplex PCR, and TCRdb kept only the in-frame ones, dropping some. The data hold over 14,000 clones, with around 90% observed a single time. The sequenced sample consisted of CD8+ T cells from blood. All receptors come from a human donor with classical Hodgkin lymphoma. The conserved cysteine and the conserved F or W are not part of the CDR3 here. Clone size, where shown, is once, few, many, or a class for clones that have expanded.

j_call v_call clone_size cdr3_aa
TRBJ1-1 TRBV11-2 . ASRDYSLAAF
TRBJ1-4 TRBV13 . ASKVGQNEKLF
TRBJ1-5 TRBV6-6 few ASSYEGQPQH
TRBJ2-5 TRBV27 . ASSLLGFQETQY
TRBJ2-1 TRBV7-9 . ASIGTSGSGNEQF
TRBJ1-1 TRBV9 . ASSVGDRGSTEAF
TRBJ1-1 TRBV11-3 . ASRELGQRNTEAF
TRBJ2-1 TRBV6-5 . ASSPLGPPHEQF
TRBJ1-2 TRBV27 few ASSFQGAGYGYT
TRBJ2-7 TRBV6-1 once ASNQGTIYEQY
TRBJ2-7 TRBV7-7 . ASSPGDRAYEQY